This T cell receptor beta chain was recovered during a study of OX40 agonist ivuxolimab in advanced cancers. In the study overall: The dose of intravenous ivuxolimab that patients received every 2 weeks ranged from 0.01 to 10 mg/kg.

Points from the study as a whole: A proportion of nonresponders additionally exhibited low normalized T-cell clonal expansion. Doses of 0.1 to 3.0 mg/kg were accompanied by clonal expansion of CD4+ and CD8+ blood T cells by week 6.

Clones were read by immunoSEQ multiplex PCR, and TCRdb kept only the in-frame ones, dropping some. Of over 55,000 clones listed, 88% were seen once; the top ten hold around 10%. This clone was seen a single time. Its target is unknown. The material sequenced was CD4+ or CD8+ T cells sorted from blood, taken in a trial of the OX40 agonist ivuxolimab. The clonotype comes from an adult with an advanced solid tumor such as melanoma, head and neck, liver or kidney cancer.

The CDR3 nucleotides read TGTGCCACCAGCAGAGACCTACCGTCGACAGGGAGCTCCTACGAGCAGTACTTC. This encodes CATSRDLPSTGSSYEQYF. The V call is TRBV15, the J call TRBJ2-7; 7 nucleotides line up with TRBD1. Germline CDR1 is LNHNV and CDR2 is YYDKDF (reference sequence). Germline trimming cut 0 bases from V and 0 bases from J; bases unmatched to any gene: 11. The CDR3 loop spans 18 amino acids.